Each of the 11 T cell receptor beta chains below was sequenced from the same sample in a study of blood T cell repertoires in COVID-19. Measured with immunoSEQ multiplex PCR; TCRdb has only the in-frame clones, and not every one. The table lists over 95,000 clones, 81% of them singletons, with over 9.5% in the top ten. Material for sequencing was peripheral blood. These receptors were taken from a human donor in a cohort sampled during active COVID-19.

Only a few counts were recorded for this clone. The chain links TRBV18 to TRBJ2-1; the match to TRBD1 covers 10 bases. The J segment lost 5 bases and the V segment lost 6 bases, leaving 10 bases of the junction unmatched. The CDR3 has 16 amino acids. Germline loops: CDR1 KGHSH, CDR2 LQKENI. CDR3: CASSLDRGRKDNEQFF. In DNA, the CDR3 is TGTGCCAGCTCCCTCGACAGGGGGCGAAAGGACAATGAGCAGTTCTTC.

Only a few counts were recorded for this clone. The chain recombines TRBV5-5 with TRBJ1-5, with unresolved D. The CDR3 is 14 residues long. Germline loops: CDR1 SGHKS, CDR2 YYEKEE (reference sequence). The V and J ends lost 0 bases and 8 bases respectively, with 12 bases between them. The CDR3 protein is CASSLGLSLEPQHF. CDR3 coding DNA: TGTGCCAGCAGCTTGGGACTTTCCCTGGAGCCCCAGCATTTT.

This clone has only a few counts. The genes are TRBV19 and TRBJ2-7; D gene unclear. From germline, CDR1 is LNHDA and CDR2 SQIVND (reference sequence). Between the trimmed V and J ends, which lost 1 base and 0 bases, there was a span of 7 bases. This CDR3 has 14 amino acids. CDR3 nucleotides: TGTGCCAGTAGTATAGGGTTGAGCTCCTACGAGCAGTACTTC. Its protein product is CASSIGLSSYEQYF.

This clone was picked up many times. Distinct nucleotide sequences in the sample also encode this CDR3. CDR3 in DNA: TGCGCCAGCAGCCAAGACAGGGCCTACGAGCAGTACTTC. Translation: CASSQDRAYEQYF. V is TRBV4-3 and J is TRBJ2-7; D is possibly TRBD1 (5 bases). The CDR3 is 13 residues long. CDR1 is LGHNA, CDR2 YSLEER, per germline. V lost 0 bases, J lost 2 bases, and 5 bases lay in between.

V is TRBV19 and J is TRBJ2-7; maybe TRBD2 (6 bases). CDR1 LNHDA and CDR2 SQIVND come from the germline V gene (reference sequence). The length of the CDR3 is 15 residues. Trimming took 4 bases from V and 0 from J, leaving 13 bases between them. The CDR3 DNA reads as TGTGCCAGTAGTAGGAGGGGCGATAGCTCCTACGAGCAGTACTTC. It translates to CASSRRGDSSYEQYF.

This clone was observed once. This sample includes further DNA sequences coding for the same CDR3. The rearrangement joins TRBV6-5 to TRBJ1-4; TRBD1 aligns across 9 bases. The CDR3 contains 14 residues. V lost 0 bases to trimming and J lost 7 bases; unmatched junction nucleotides: 0. CDR1 and CDR2 (germline): MNHEY, SVGAGI. DNA for the CDR3: TGTGCCAGCAGTTACTCGGACAGGGGTGAAAAACTGTTTTTT. Protein sequence: CASSYSDRGEKLFF.

The chain combines TRBV3-1 (or the pseudogene TRBV3-2) with TRBJ1-1; D call uncertain. Germline lookup yields CDR1 LGHDT and CDR2 YNNKEL (reference sequence). Trimming took off 1 base at V and 0 bases at J, with 9 bases between the two ends. The CDR3 length is 15 residues. CDR3 in amino acids: CASSQVAGLNTEAFF. DNA of the CDR3: TGTGCCAGCAGCCAAGTGGCTGGTCTGAACACTGAAGCTTTCTTT.

The chain employs TRBV7-9 and TRBJ2-7; TRBD1 agrees at 10 bases. From germline, CDR1 is SEHNR and CDR2 FQNEAQ (reference sequence). There are 15 residues in the CDR3. V dropped 5 bases and J dropped 5; count of bases not matched to a gene: 9. The CDR3 DNA reads as TGTGCCAGCAGCCCAGGACAGGGGGGTCTCCACGAGCAGTACTTC. Its translation: CASSPGQGGLHEQYF.

The table lists this clone with a few counts. V gene TRBV30 combines with J gene TRBJ1-1; TRBD1 agrees at 7 bases. Germline V CDR1 and CDR2: GTSNPN, SVGIG (reference sequence). CDR3 length: 14 amino acids. Germline trimming cut 5 bases from V and 5 bases from J; bases unmatched to any gene: 11. This CDR3 reads CAWGRDSGPTEAFF. The CDR3 nucleotides read TGTGCCTGGGGCCGGGACAGTGGACCAACTGAAGCTTTCTTT.

The chain employs TRBV5-5 and TRBJ2-7; 8 positions match TRBD2. J gave up 0 bases and V 0 bases, and 2 bases lay outside the gene matches. CDR1 is SGHKS and CDR2 is YYEKEE in the germline V gene (reference sequence). This CDR3 is built from 15 residues. CDR3 DNA: TGTGCCAGCAGCTTGGGCGGGGGGCTCTCCTACGAGCAGTACTTC. Its protein is CASSLGGGLSYEQYF.

V usage is TRBV3-1 (or the pseudogene TRBV3-2) and J usage is TRBJ2-7; the D is unclear. Trimming left V 1 base short and J 6 bases short, with 10 bases between. Germline V gene sequence: CDR1 LGHDT, CDR2 YNNKEL (reference sequence). The CDR3 runs to 13 residues. The DNA for the CDR3 is TGTGCCAGCAGCCAAGGGCACAGCATCGAGCAGTACTTC. It specifies CASSQGHSIEQYF.